This TCR beta chain came from a study of HIV-infected patients and healthy controls. Looked up from germline, CDR1 is SGHRS and CDR2 is YFSETQ. V was shortened by 0 bases and J by 5 bases, with 11 bases between the two germline ends. The CDR3 runs to 15 residues. TCRdb reprocessed the 5' RACE reads via MiXCR and lists one record per CDR3 protein. The table shows about 64,000 distinct CDR3 sequences, with around 21% occurring only once. This clonotype was counted at least ten times. This receptor was taken from a human donor in good health. This chain uses TRBV5-1 with TRBJ1-4; weak D call: TRBD1 (6 bases). The sequencing sample was made of CD4+ T cells from blood. The CDR3 DNA reads TGCGCCAGCAGCTTGGGCGGGGGCCCAAATGAAAAACTGTTTTTT. Its translation is CASSLGGGPNEKLFF.